These 15 T cell receptor beta chains were all obtained from the same sample, sequenced in a study of cytomegalovirus exposure and HLA in healthy donors. Primers for the PCR totalled 60 Vbeta and 13 Jbeta. TCRdb's table, derived via immunoSEQ multiplex PCR, lists solely in-frame clones and lacks some. The data contain under 200,000 clones, 68% of them seen just once; the ten biggest clones take up less than 3.5%. Sequences were obtained from PBMCs. Receptor source: a woman in her 40s in good health and CMV-seropositive.

Note on this clone: The junction departs from the called germline gene at one end, perhaps through a read error. The rearrangement links TRBV6-1 to TRBJ1-2, with D perhaps matching TRBD1 (6 bases). The CDR3 length is 14 residues. Germline V gene sequence: CDR1 MNHNS, CDR2 SASEGT. Written as DNA, the CDR3 is TGTGCCAGCAGTGAAGCGGACAGCCGCTATGGCTACCCCTTC. Translating it yields CASSEADSRYGYPF.

The chain carries TRBV28 and TRBJ2-7, with 8 positions matching TRBD2. J lost 9 bases, V lost 3 bases, and 10 bases had no gene match. This CDR3 has 14 residues. Germline-derived CDR1 and CDR2 are MDHEN and SYDVKM. In nucleotides, the CDR3 is TGTGCCAGCAGTTTCCTTCGACTAGCGCGAATGCAGTACTTC. Amino acid sequence: CASSFLRLARMQYF.

This clone was observed a handful of times. V usage is TRBV2 and J usage is TRBJ2-3; 9 nucleotides align to TRBD2. The CDR3 is 16 amino acids. Losses at the gene ends were 1 base for V and 6 bases for J; bases not matched to a gene: 8. Germline V gene data show CDR1 as SNHLY and CDR2 as FYNNEI. The CDR3 sequence is CASSEDGGGASDTQYF. For the CDR3, the DNA is TGTGCCAGCAGTGAAGATGGCGGGGGGGCCAGCGATACGCAGTATTTT.

This chain connects TRBV4-3 to TRBJ1-5, with D possibly matching TRBD1 (5 bases). The CDR3 totals 15 residues. CDR1 LGHNA and CDR2 YSLEER come from the germline V gene. V was pared by 0 bases and J by 4 bases, with 10 bases between. The CDR3 here is CASSQDAGINQPQHF. The CDR3 nucleotides are TGCGCCAGCAGCCAAGACGCAGGGATAAATCAGCCCCAGCATTTT.

This chain links TRBV9 with TRBJ2-3; maybe TRBD1 (6 bases). V lost 2 bases and J lost 2, with 21 bases in between. The CDR3 length is 18 residues. The germline V gene encodes CDR1 SGDLS and CDR2 YYNGEE. The CDR3 sequence: CASSVRGWLQGTTDTQYF. Here the CDR3 DNA reads TGTGCCAGCAGCGTCCGTGGCTGGCTACAGGGTACCACAGATACGCAGTATTTT.

This chain uses TRBV7-2 with TRBJ1-5, with 9 bases that match TRBD1. With V trimmed by 1 base and J by 6 bases, 4 bases remained unmatched. There are 15 residues in the CDR3. The germline gives CDR1 SGHTA, CDR2 FQGNSA. CDR3 DNA: TGTGCCAGCAGCTTAGAAACAGGGGGCGTTCAGCCCCAGCATTTT. Translation gives CASSLETGGVQPQHF.

V usage is TRBV4-3 and J usage is TRBJ1-2; unclear D gene. V was cut by 0 bases and J by 8 bases, with 7 bases left in between. The germline CDR1 and CDR2 sequences are LGHNA and YSLEER. This CDR3 has 12 residues. The CDR3 region has the DNA TGCGCCAGCAGCCAAGATAGGAGGGGCTACACCTTC. Its protein is CASSQDRRGYTF.

Only a few counts were recorded for this clone. The gene calls are TRBV28 and TRBJ1-5; D not certain. Germline loops: CDR1 MDHEN, CDR2 SYDVKM. V dropped 3 bases and J dropped 8 bases, with 8 bases sitting between them. This CDR3 spans 12 amino acids. This CDR3 reads CASSFGVEPQHF. CDR3 nucleotide sequence: TGTGCCAGCAGTTTCGGGGTTGAGCCCCAGCATTTT.

The chain joins TRBV7-2 to TRBJ2-3; D is unresolved. The germline V gene encodes CDR1 SGHTA and CDR2 FQGNSA. This CDR3 comprises 12 residues. The V gene lost 5 bases and the J gene lost 10 bases, with 13 bases spanning the gap. DNA of the CDR3: TGTGCCAGCAGCCGTTCAGCCGAGGCGCAGTATTTT. Translating it yields CASSRSAEAQYF.

J is TRBJ2-7 and V is TRBV11-2, with TRBD1 as a possible D gene (5 bases). CDR1 SGHAT and CDR2 FQNNGV come from the germline V gene. V lost 2 bases to trimming and J lost 4 bases, with 21 bases between them. The CDR3 runs to 17 residues. CDR3 sequence (DNA): TGTGCCAGCAGCTTAAGTCAACCCGGCAGGGTGGGGTACGAGCAGTACTTC. Translated: CASSLSQPGRVGYEQYF.

V is TRBV6-1 and J is TRBJ1-6; D call uncertain. In germline, CDR1 is MNHNS, CDR2 SASEGT. V lost 4 bases, J lost 0 bases, and 7 bases lay in between. The CDR3 contains 15 residues. The CDR3 loop reads CASSGGSSYNSPLHF. CDR3 bases: TGTGCCAGCAGTGGAGGGAGCTCCTATAATTCACCCCTCCACTTT.

The rearrangement joins TRBV7-8 to TRBJ2-7, with 11 bases lining up with TRBD2. Germline-derived CDR1 and CDR2 are SGHVS and FQNEAQ. V lost 5 bases and J lost 2; bases outside the gene matches: 8. The CDR3 is made up of 16 amino acids. The CDR3: CASSPSSGGVTYEQYF. CDR3 nucleotide sequence: TGTGCCAGCAGCCCTAGTAGCGGGGGGGTAACCTACGAGCAGTACTTC. Full variable domain (remainder filled in from reference TRBV7-8 and TRBJ2-7): GAGVSQSPRYKVAKRGQDVALRCDPISGHVSLFWYQQALGQGPEFLTYFQNEAQLDKSGLPSDRFFAERPEGSVSTLKIQRTQQEDSAVYLCASSPSSGGVTYEQYFGPGTRLTVT.

The chain uses TRBV5-8 and TRBJ2-1; 8 bases map to TRBD2. With V trimmed by 4 bases and J by 4 bases, 7 bases remained unmatched. The CDR3 spans 15 residues. Per the germline V gene, CDR1 is SGHTS and CDR2 is YDEGEE. The CDR3, as DNA: TGTGCCAGCAGCGATAGCGGGACGCATTACAATGAGCAGTTCTTC. Its translation: CASSDSGTHYNEQFF. Combining the CDR3 with reference TRBV5-8 and TRBJ2-1 gives the whole variable domain EAGVTQSPTHLIKTRGQQATLRCSPISGHTSVYWYQQALGLGLQFLLWYDEGEERNRGNFPPRFSGRQFPNYSSELNVNALELEDSALYLCASSDSGTHYNEQFFGPGTRLTVL.

Comments on this clone: One junction end disagrees with the germline gene, perhaps due to a read error. V gene TRBV6-5 combines with J gene TRBJ1-5, with 8 bases aligning to TRBD1. This CDR3 contains 15 residues. The germline CDR1 and CDR2 sequences are MNHEY and SVGAGI. CDR3 sequence: CASSRTGISNQPQNF. The CDR3 nucleotides read TGTGCCAGCAGCCGGACAGGGATTAGCAATCAGCCCCAGAATTTT.

This clone has a handful of counts. The chain links TRBV6-6 to TRBJ2-5, with 12 bases that match TRBD2. The J call is in doubt because the DNA end fits TRBJ2-7 better. Germline V gene sequence: CDR1 MNHNY, CDR2 SVGAGI (reference sequence). CDR3 length equals 14 residues. CDR3 sequence reads: CASSLAGGTYEQYF. Here the CDR3 DNA reads TGTGCCAGCAGTCTAGCGGGAGGGACCTACGAGCAGTACTTC.